The 6 T cell receptor beta chains below come from one sample, sequenced in a study of identifying expanded T cells in peripheral blood. Method: immunoSEQ multiplex PCR; TCRdb's copy keeps in-frame clones and lacks some. The sample has approximately 97,000 clones, more than 70% seen once. What was sequenced was blood. All receptors derive from a person aged 18 to 70 in good health.

This rearrangement joins TRBV4-1 to TRBJ2-1; the D is unclear. There are 16 residues in the CDR3. Between the trimmed V and J ends, which lost 1 base and 0 bases, there was a span of 10 bases. CDR1 is MGHRA, CDR2 YSYEKL, per germline. Here the CDR3 DNA reads TGCGCCAGCAGCCAAGTAGACCTGATCTCCTACAATGAGCAGTTCTTC. Amino acid sequence: CASSQVDLISYNEQFF.

This chain links TRBV7-2 with TRBJ2-7; weak D call: TRBD2 (5 bases). Germline CDR1 and CDR2: SGHTA and FQGNSA. The germline V and J ends were trimmed by 1 base and 0 bases, with 10 bases remaining between them. CDR3 length: 15 residues. Written as DNA, the CDR3 is TGTGCCAGCAGCTTAGGGTGGGAGAGCTCCTACGAGCAGTACTTC. Translation gives CASSLGWESSYEQYF.

The chain uses TRBV9 and TRBJ1-1; a possible D gene is TRBD1 (6 bases). Trimming stripped 9 bases from V and 2 bases from J, with 14 bases between. Per the germline V gene, CDR1 is SGDLS and CDR2 is YYNGEE. The CDR3 contains 13 residues. The CDR3 reads CATNRAGNTEAFF. The CDR3 region has the DNA TGTGCCACCAACAGGGCGGGAAACACTGAAGCTTTCTTT.

This chain joins TRBV6-1 and TRBJ2-7; D could derive from TRBD1 or TRBD2 (5 bases each). Trimming took 7 bases from V and 0 from J, leaving 10 bases between them. The germline V gene encodes CDR1 MNHNS and CDR2 SASEGT. The CDR3 consists of 13 residues. The CDR3 spells CASTGGLSYEQYF. As DNA, the CDR3 is TGTGCCAGCACTGGGGGTCTCTCCTACGAGCAGTACTTC.

The chain couples TRBV5-4 to TRBJ1-4; unclear D gene. V dropped 4 bases and J dropped 8 bases, with 15 bases sitting between them. The germline gives CDR1 SGHNT, CDR2 YYREEE (reference sequence). The length of the CDR3 is 14 residues. CDR3 loop: CASSPGRFGEKLFF. CDR3 in DNA: TGTGCCAGCAGCCCAGGACGGTTTGGAGAAAAACTGTTTTTT.

The chain carries TRBV5-5 and TRBJ1-1; D is possibly TRBD1 (6 bases). Germline V gives CDR1 SGHKS, CDR2 YYEKEE (reference sequence). The CDR3 spans 14 residues. The ends were cut back, 5 bases at V and 7 bases at J, with 18 bases in the middle. The CDR3 loop is CASSPPTGSGEAFF. CDR3 DNA sequence: TGTGCCAGCAGTCCACCTACAGGGTCGGGTGAAGCTTTCTTT.